These 3 T cell receptor beta chains originate from one sample sequenced in a study of post-analysis software for immune sequencing data. Study observations and caveats: Compared with controls, patients had more of 4 to 6 TRBV segments, including TRBV5-6, TRBV5-1 and TRBV20-1.

The antigens these receptors bind are not known. The TCR beta cDNA libraries contained unique molecular identifiers. TCRdb ran MiXCR on the PCR reads and lists one entry per CDR3 protein. This table has hundreds of thousands of distinct CDR3 sequences, 30% appearing once. Sequencing was carried out using blood. These receptor sequences come from a girl aged 5-17 years with multiple sclerosis.

This clonotype has just a few counts. The gene calls are TRBV27 and TRBJ2-1; 12 nucleotides align to TRBD2. CDR1 MNHEY and CDR2 SMNVEV come from the germline V gene (reference sequence). CDR3 length: 16 amino acids. The V segment lost 5 bases and the J segment 4 bases; nucleotides outside the gene matches: 6. DNA of the CDR3: TGTGCCAGCAGTCCCACCCTAGCGGGAGGGTACAATGAGCAGTTCTTC. This sequence encodes CASSPTLAGGYNEQFF.

Note on this clonotype: A read error may be the cause here, since a much bigger clone is one base away. The chain uses TRBV29-1 and TRBJ2-7; 9 positions agree with TRBD2. CDR3 length: 21 amino acids. Germline V gene sequence: CDR1 SQVTM, CDR2 ANQGSEA. The trim removed 0 bases at V and 7 bases at J, leaving 28 bases unmatched. The CDR3 spells CSVEDRAPPLTSGRLTDEQYF. For the CDR3, the DNA is TGCAGCGTTGAAGACCGAGCCCCCCCTCTTACTAGCGGGCGGTTGACCGATGAGCAGTACTTC.

The rearrangement links TRBV6-6 to TRBJ1-5; tentatively, D is TRBD1 (6 bases). The length of the CDR3 is 15 residues. Trimming took off 2 bases at V and 6 bases at J, with 14 bases between the two ends. Germline V gives CDR1 MNHNY, CDR2 SVGAGI (reference sequence). The CDR3 DNA reads TGTGCCAGCAGTTACCCGCCTACAGGGAGTCAGCCCCAGCATTTT. This sequence encodes CASSYPPTGSQPQHF.